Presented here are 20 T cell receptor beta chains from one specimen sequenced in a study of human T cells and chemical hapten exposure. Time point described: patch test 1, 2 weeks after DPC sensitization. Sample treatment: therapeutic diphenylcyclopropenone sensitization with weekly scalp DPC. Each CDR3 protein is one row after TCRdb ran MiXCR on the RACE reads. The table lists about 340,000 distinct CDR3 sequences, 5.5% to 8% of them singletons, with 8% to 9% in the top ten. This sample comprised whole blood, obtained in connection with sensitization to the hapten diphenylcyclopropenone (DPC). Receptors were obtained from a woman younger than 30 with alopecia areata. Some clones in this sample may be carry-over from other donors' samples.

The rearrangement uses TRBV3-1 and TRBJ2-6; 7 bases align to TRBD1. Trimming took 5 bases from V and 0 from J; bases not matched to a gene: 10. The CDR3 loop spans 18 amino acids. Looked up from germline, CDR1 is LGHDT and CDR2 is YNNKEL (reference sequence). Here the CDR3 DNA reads TGTGCCAGCAGCTACCCCCGGGACAGCAGCTCTGGGGCCAACGTCCTGACTTTC. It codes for CASSYPRDSSSGANVLTF. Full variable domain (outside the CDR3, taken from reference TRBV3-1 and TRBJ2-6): DTAVSQTPKYLVTQMGNDKSIKCEQNLGHDTMYWYKQDSKKFLKIMFSYNNKELIINETVPNRFSPKSPDKAHLNLHINSLELGDSAVYFCASSYPRDSSSGANVLTFGAGSRLTVL.

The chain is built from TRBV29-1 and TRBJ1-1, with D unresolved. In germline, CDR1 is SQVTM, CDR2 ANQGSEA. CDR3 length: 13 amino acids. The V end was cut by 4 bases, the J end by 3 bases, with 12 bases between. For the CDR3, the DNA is TGCAGCGTTGGGAAGGAGGTGGACACTGAAGCTTTCTTT. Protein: CSVGKEVDTEAFF.

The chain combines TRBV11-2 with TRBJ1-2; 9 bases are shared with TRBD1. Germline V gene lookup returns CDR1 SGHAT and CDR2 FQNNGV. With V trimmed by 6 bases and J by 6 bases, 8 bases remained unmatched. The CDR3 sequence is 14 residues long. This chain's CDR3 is CASSLEQGAHGYTF. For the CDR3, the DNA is TGTGCCAGCAGTTTGGAACAGGGGGCGCATGGCTACACCTTC.

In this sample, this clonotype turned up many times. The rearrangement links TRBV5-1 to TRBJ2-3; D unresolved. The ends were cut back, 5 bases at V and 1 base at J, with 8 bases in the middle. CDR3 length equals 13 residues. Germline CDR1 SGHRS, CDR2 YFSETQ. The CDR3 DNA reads TGCGCCAGCAGTTCTGCTGGCACAGATACGCAGTATTTT. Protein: CASSSAGTDTQYF.

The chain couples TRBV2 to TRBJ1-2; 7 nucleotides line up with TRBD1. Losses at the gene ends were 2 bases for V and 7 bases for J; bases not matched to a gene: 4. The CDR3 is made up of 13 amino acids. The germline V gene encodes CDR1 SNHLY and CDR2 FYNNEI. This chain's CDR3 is CASSETGAGGYTF. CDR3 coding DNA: TGTGCCAGCAGTGAAACAGGGGCTGGTGGCTACACCTTC.

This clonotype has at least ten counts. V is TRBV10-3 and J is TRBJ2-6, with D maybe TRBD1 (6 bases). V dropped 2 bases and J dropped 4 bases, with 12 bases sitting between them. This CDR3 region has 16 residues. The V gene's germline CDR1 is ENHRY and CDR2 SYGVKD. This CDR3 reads CAISEVMGAGANVLTF. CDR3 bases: TGTGCCATCAGTGAGGTGATGGGGGCCGGGGCCAACGTCCTGACTTTC.

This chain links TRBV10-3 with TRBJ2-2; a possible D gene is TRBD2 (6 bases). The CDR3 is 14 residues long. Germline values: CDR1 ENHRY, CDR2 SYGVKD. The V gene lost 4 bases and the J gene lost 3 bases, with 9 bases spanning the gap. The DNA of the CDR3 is TGTGCCATCAGTGGGAGGGAGGACACCGGGGAGCTGTTTTTT. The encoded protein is CAISGREDTGELFF.

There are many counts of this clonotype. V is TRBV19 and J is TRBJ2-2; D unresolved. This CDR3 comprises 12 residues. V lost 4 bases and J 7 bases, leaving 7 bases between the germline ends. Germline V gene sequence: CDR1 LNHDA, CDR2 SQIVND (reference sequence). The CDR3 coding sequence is TGTGCCAGTAGTAAAGGATTCGGGGAGCTGTTTTTT. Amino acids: CASSKGFGELFF.

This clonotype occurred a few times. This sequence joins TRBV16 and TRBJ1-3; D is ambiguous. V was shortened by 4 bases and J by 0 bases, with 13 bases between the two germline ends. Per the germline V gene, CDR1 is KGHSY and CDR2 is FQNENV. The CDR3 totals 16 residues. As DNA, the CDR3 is TGTGCCAGCAGCCCCTGGGAGGGCGCCTCTGGAAACACCATATATTTT. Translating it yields CASSPWEGASGNTIYF.

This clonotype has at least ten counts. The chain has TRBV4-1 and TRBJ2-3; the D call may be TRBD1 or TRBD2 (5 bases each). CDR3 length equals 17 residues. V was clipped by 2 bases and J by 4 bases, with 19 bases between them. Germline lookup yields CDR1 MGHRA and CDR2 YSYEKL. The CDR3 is CASSQLPGGQGADTQYF. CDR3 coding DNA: TGCGCCAGCAGCCAACTTCCCGGCGGGCAGGGTGCAGATACGCAGTATTTT.

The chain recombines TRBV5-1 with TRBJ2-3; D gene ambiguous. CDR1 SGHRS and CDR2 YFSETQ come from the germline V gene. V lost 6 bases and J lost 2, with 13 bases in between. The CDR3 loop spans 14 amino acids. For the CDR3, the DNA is TGCGCCAGCAACCTAGGAACTTACACAGATACGCAGTATTTT. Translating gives CASNLGTYTDTQYF.

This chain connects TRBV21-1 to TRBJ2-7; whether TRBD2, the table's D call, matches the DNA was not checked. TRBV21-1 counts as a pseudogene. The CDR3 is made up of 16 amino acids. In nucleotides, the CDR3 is TGTGCCAGCCCCCGCCTCCAAGGGCCACTCTCCTACGAGCAGTACTTC. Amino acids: CASPRLQGPLSYEQYF.

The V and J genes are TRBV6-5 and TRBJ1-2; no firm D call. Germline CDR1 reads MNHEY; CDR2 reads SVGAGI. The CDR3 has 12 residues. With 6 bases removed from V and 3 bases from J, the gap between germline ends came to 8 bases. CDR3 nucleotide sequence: TGTGCCAGCAGACGGGCGGACTATGGCTACACCTTC. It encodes CASRRADYGYTF.

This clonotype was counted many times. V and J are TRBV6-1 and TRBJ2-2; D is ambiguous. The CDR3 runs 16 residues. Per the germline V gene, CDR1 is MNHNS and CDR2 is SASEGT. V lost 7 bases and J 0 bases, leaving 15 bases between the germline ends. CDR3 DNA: TGTGCCAGCACCCATCTAGGCCCAGCGAACACCGGGGAGCTGTTTTTT. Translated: CASTHLGPANTGELFF.

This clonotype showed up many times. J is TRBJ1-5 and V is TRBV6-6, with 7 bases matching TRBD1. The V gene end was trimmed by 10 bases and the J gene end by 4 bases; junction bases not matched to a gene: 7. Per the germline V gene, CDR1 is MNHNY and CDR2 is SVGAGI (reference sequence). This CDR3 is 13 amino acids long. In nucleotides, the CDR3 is TGTGCCACCCTAGGGACAGTGAATCAGCCCCAGCATTTT. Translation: CATLGTVNQPQHF.

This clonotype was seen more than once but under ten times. CDR3: CASNHRQVGFTEAFF. DNA of the CDR3: TGTGCCAGCAACCATCGACAGGTCGGATTCACTGAAGCTTTCTTT. The chain recombines TRBV13 with TRBJ1-1, with a weak D call TRBD1 (6 bases). Germline CDR1 PRHDT, CDR2 FYEKMQ (reference sequence). Trimming pared 7 bases from V and 4 bases from J, leaving 19 bases between. CDR3 size: 15 residues.

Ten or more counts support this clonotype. CDR3 coding DNA: TGTGCCAGCAGCCGAGGACAGGTGGAGACTGAAGCTTTCTTT. The encoded protein is CASSRGQVETEAFF. The chain links TRBV6-5 to TRBJ1-1; 7 bases match TRBD1. Germline V gene sequence: CDR1 MNHEY, CDR2 SVGAGI. The CDR3 length is 14 residues. V lost 6 bases and J lost 5; bases outside the gene matches: 9.

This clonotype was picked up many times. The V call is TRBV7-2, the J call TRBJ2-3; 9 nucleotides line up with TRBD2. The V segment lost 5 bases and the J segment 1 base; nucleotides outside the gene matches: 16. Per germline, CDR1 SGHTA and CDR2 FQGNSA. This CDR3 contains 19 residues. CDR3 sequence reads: CASSLPRASGVLGTDTQYF. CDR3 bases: TGTGCCAGCAGCCTCCCGCGGGCTAGCGGGGTTCTCGGCACAGATACGCAGTATTTT.

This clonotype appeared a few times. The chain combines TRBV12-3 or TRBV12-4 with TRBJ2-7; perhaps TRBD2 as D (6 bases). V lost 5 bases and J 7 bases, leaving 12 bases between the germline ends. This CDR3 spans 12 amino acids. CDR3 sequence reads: CASSGPGDEQYF. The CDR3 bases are TGTGCCAGCAGTGGTCCGGGGGATGAGCAGTACTTC.

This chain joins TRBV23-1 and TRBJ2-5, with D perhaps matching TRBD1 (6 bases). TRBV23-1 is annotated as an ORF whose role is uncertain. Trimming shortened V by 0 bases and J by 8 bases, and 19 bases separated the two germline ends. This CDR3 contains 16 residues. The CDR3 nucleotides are TGCGCCAGCAGTCAATCGAAATGTTTAATCGGGACAACCCAGTACTTC. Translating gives CASSQSKCLIGTTQYF.